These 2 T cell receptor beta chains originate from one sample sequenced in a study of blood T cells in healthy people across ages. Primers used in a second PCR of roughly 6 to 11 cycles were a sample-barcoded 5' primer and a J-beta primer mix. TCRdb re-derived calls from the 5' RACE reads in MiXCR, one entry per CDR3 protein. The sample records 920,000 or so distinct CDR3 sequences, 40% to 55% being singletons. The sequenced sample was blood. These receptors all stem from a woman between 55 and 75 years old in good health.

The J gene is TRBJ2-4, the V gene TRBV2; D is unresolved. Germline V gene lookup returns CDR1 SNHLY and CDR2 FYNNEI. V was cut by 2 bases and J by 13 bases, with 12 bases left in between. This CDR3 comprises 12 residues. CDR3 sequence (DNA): TGTGCCAGCAGTGAAAAGGGCGGTGAGCAGTACTTC. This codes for CASSEKGGEQYF.

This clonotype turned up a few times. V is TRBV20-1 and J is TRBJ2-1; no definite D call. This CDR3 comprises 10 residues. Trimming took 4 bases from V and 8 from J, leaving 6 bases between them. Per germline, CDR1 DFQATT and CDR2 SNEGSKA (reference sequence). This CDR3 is CSAKVYEQFF. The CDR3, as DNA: TGCAGTGCTAAGGTTTATGAGCAGTTCTTC.